This T cell receptor beta chain came from a study of T cell responses to AZD1222 COVID-19 vaccine. Details on this clone: Its antigen is as yet unknown.

Overall study findings and caveats: Repertoire sampling was restricted to post-peak T cell response timepoints. Two doses of AZD1222 preceded a rise in Spike-specific TCR breadth and depth.

CDR3 length equals 15 residues. Germline V lookup: CDR1 SGHRS, CDR2 YFSETQ. With 4 bases clipped from V and 5 bases from J, the junction kept 12 bases outside the gene matches. Repertoires were generated with immunoSEQ multiplex PCR, while TCRdb's copy carries only in-frame clones and drops some. The sample carries 140,000 or so clones, 88% recorded once. Source: peripheral blood, taken 28 days after the second AZD1222 dose. The chain links TRBV5-1 to TRBJ2-7, with TRBD1 matching over 7 bases. This clonotype originated in an adult who received the AZD1222 COVID-19 vaccine. CDR3 sequence: CASSPGGRVENEQYF. The CDR3 DNA follows: TGCGCCAGCAGCCCAGGGGGAAGGGTTGAAAACGAGCAGTACTTC. Combining the CDR3 with reference TRBV5-1 and TRBJ2-7 gives the whole variable domain KAGVTQTPRYLIKTRGQQVTLSCSPISGHRSVSWYQQTPGQGLQFLFEYFSETQRNKGNFPGRFSGRQFSNSRSEMNVSTLELGDSALYLCASSPGGRVENEQYFGPGTRLTVT.